The following is a T cell receptor beta chain sequence with its context. Sequencing used immunoSEQ multiplex PCR; TCRdb keeps in-frame clones, though not all of them. The sample carries some 150,000 clones, under 90% recorded once. These data belong to a study of blood T cell repertoires in COVID-19. Study details: Collection of acute and convalescent COVID-19 samples took place in the United States, Italy and Spain.

V lost 3 bases and J lost 3, with 11 bases in between. This CDR3 spans 14 amino acids. Germline loops: CDR1 SNHLY, CDR2 FYNNEI. Sequencing input: peripheral blood. The chain uses TRBV2 and TRBJ2-5; D is perhaps TRBD1 (5 bases). This receptor was obtained from a woman older than 75 in a cohort sampled during active or convalescent COVID-19. Here the CDR3 reads CASSDLQGKETQYF. The DNA of the CDR3 is TGTGCCAGCAGTGACTTGCAGGGAAAAGAGACCCAGTACTTC.